Below are 12 T cell receptor beta chains sequenced from a single sample in a study of cytomegalovirus exposure and HLA in healthy donors. Generated by immunoSEQ multiplex PCR, the TCRdb table keeps only in-frame clones and is missing some. Of 150,000 to 200,000 clones in the sample, approximately 88% are singletons; the top ten hold 10% to 13%. The material sequenced was PBMCs. These receptors were collected from a man aged 30 to 39 in good health and CMV-seropositive.

The rearrangement links TRBV9 to TRBJ2-5; a weak D match, TRBD1 (5 bases). The CDR3 has 15 residues. Per the germline V gene, CDR1 is SGDLS and CDR2 is YYNGEE. V was trimmed by 4 bases and J by 5 bases, leaving 18 bases between them. CDR3 nucleotide sequence: TGTGCCAGCAGCTCAACAGGAATCCTGGGGGAGACCCAGTACTTC. This encodes CASSSTGILGETQYF.

This clone was seen more than once but under ten times. The CDR3 nucleotides read TGTGCCAGCTCACCCTTAGAAAACCTAAGGGGACTTCCCCAAGAGACCCAGTACTTC. Encoded protein: CASSPLENLRGLPQETQYF. This rearrangement joins TRBV18 to TRBJ2-5; D possibly corresponds to TRBD2 (6 bases). V lost 3 bases, J lost 1 base, and 24 bases lay in between. The length of the CDR3 is 19 residues. Germline loops: CDR1 KGHSH, CDR2 LQKENI.

The gene calls are TRBV5-3 and TRBJ2-7; D is ambiguous. TRBV5-3 is an open reading frame whose function is uncertain. With 5 bases removed from V and 1 base from J, the gap between germline ends came to 4 bases. The CDR3 length is 11 residues. DNA for the CDR3: TGTGCCAGAAGTCATTCCTACGAGCAGTACTTC. Its protein is CARSHSYEQYF.

This clone came up once. The rearrangement links TRBV6-6 to TRBJ1-1; D gene unclear. Trimming pared 2 bases from V and 4 bases from J, leaving 11 bases between. The CDR3 loop spans 14 amino acids. CDR1 is MNHNY, CDR2 SVGAGI, per germline (reference sequence). The CDR3 spells CASSYTTPSTEAFF. Written as DNA, the CDR3 is TGTGCCAGCAGTTACACGACTCCATCCACTGAAGCTTTCTTT.

The chain recombines TRBV5-4 with TRBJ2-7, with no clear D. Per the germline V gene, CDR1 is SGHNT and CDR2 is YYREEE (reference sequence). V gave up 0 bases and J gave up 6 bases, with 10 bases separating them. CDR3 length equals 13 residues. CDR3 region: CASSLDRVSEQYF. CDR3 nucleotide sequence: TGTGCCAGCAGCTTGGATCGGGTATCCGAGCAGTACTTC.

This chain uses TRBV5-4 with TRBJ2-1; D remains ambiguous. V dropped 0 bases and J dropped 1 base, with 8 bases sitting between them. This CDR3 region has 15 residues. Germline V lookup: CDR1 SGHNT, CDR2 YYREEE (reference sequence). The CDR3 coding sequence is TGTGCCAGCAGCTTGGTCGGTCAATCCTACAATGAGCAGTTCTTC. It is translated as CASSLVGQSYNEQFF.

The chain recombines TRBV4-3 with TRBJ1-2; D remains ambiguous. Germline CDR1 LGHNA, CDR2 YSLEER. The germline V and J ends were trimmed by 0 bases and 4 bases, with 15 bases remaining between them. The CDR3 consists of 16 residues. The DNA of the CDR3 is TGCGCCAGCAGCCAAGATCTGAACAGAGCTCTCTATGGCTACACCTTC. Amino acid sequence: CASSQDLNRALYGYTF.

This chain uses TRBV28 with TRBJ1-1; 7 positions match TRBD1. CDR1 MDHEN and CDR2 SYDVKM come from the germline V gene. Trimming cost V 5 bases and J 5 bases; bases outside gene matches: 5. This CDR3 spans 13 amino acids. The CDR3 nucleotides read TGTGCCAGCAGTGTACAGGGGTGGACTGAAGCTTTCTTT. Translation gives CASSVQGWTEAFF.

This chain links TRBV5-5 with TRBJ1-5; D possibly corresponds to TRBD1 (6 bases). The CDR3 consists of 12 residues. Germline V gives CDR1 SGHKS, CDR2 YYEKEE (reference sequence). The germline V and J ends were trimmed by 4 bases and 4 bases, with 6 bases remaining between them. The CDR3 sequence is CASSGQNQPQHF. The CDR3 nucleotides are TGTGCCAGCAGCGGACAGAATCAGCCCCAGCATTTT.

Notes on this clone: This sample also contains other DNA sequences that code for the same CDR3. The chain joins TRBV5-1 to TRBJ1-3, with 7 bases identical to TRBD1. The CDR3 length is 17 residues. V lost 0 bases to trimming and J lost 4 bases; unmatched junction nucleotides: 10. Germline assignment: CDR1 SGHRS and CDR2 YFSETQ. CDR3 DNA sequence: TGCGCCAGCAGCTTGGGACAGGGAAGATTTTCGGGAAACACCATATATTTT. This sequence encodes CASSLGQGRFSGNTIYF.

The V call is TRBV5-4, the J call TRBJ2-7, with 9 positions matching TRBD2. CDR1 SGHNT and CDR2 YYREEE come from the germline V gene (reference sequence). Trimming at V came to 0 bases and at J to 4 bases, leaving 8 bases not matched to a gene. The CDR3 is 16 amino acids. In DNA, the CDR3 is TGTGCCAGCAGCTTGGGTGGAGCGGGGGGTCTATACGAGCAGTACTTC. Translating gives CASSLGGAGGLYEQYF.

This clone was detected only once. The chain links TRBV11-2 to TRBJ2-7; 8 bases match TRBD2. J lost 5 bases, V lost 3 bases, and 9 bases had no gene match. In germline, CDR1 is SGHAT, CDR2 FQNNGV. CDR3 length: 15 residues. This CDR3 is CASSFTAGEGNEQYF. CDR3 DNA: TGTGCCAGCAGCTTTACAGCGGGAGAGGGCAACGAGCAGTACTTC.